Here is one T cell receptor (beta chain) with its context. Its matching antigen is unknown. The data originate from a study of T cells after yellow fever vaccination. TCRdb reprocessed the 5' RACE reads via MiXCR and lists one record per CDR3 protein. The repertoire includes about 240,000 distinct CDR3 sequences, about 7.1% of them detected once, and approximately 0.85% sits in the top ten. Germline V lookup: CDR1 PRHDT, CDR2 FYEKMQ (reference sequence). The CDR3 spans 13 residues. J was trimmed by 10 bases and V by 4 bases; bases with no gene match: 10. Study outcomes and limitations: The study re-detected most primary-vaccination clones after the booster (roughly 95% CD4, approximately 87% CD8).

J is TRBJ2-7 and V is TRBV13, with TRBD2 matching over 7 bases. The source is a man aged 30 to 45 who received the YFV17D yellow fever vaccine. Sequencing was performed on CD4+ T cells sorted from PBMCs, taken 15 days after the yellow fever booster vaccination. This CDR3 reads CASSWRGSGGQYF. DNA for the CDR3: TGTGCCAGCAGCTGGAGGGGTTCGGGAGGTCAGTACTTC.